This TCR beta chain was obtained from a study of response to subunit inactivated influenza vaccine. TCRdb analysed the RT-PCR reads with MiXCR anew, one entry per CDR3 protein. The sample lists some 570,000 distinct CDR3 sequences, around 10% seen once, with 11% in the top ten. There are 16 residues in the CDR3. The V segment lost 2 bases and the J segment 6 bases; nucleotides outside the gene matches: 2. The germline V gene encodes CDR1 MNHEY and CDR2 SVGEGT. The data were also submitted as part of a second study, on T cells expressing NK-cell markers. That source adds: 5'RACE template switching with UMIs produced the TCR beta cDNA. There were seven HCMV-seropositive donors and one seronegative donor among the eight sequenced.

The source was PBMCs from blood, collected on the day of vaccination. The rearrangement joins TRBV6-2 or TRBV6-3 to TRBJ2-1; the match to TRBD2 covers 15 bases. The TCR originated in a man over 45 who received an inactivated influenza vaccine. CDR3 in DNA: TGTGCCAGCAGTTACACGGGACTAGCGGGAGGCAATGAGCAGTTCTTC. Residues: CASSYTGLAGGNEQFF.